What follows is one T cell receptor (beta chain) and its context. These data originate in a study of blood T cell repertoires in COVID-19. Overall study: Acute-phase and convalescent COVID-19 samples originated in the United States, Italy and Spain.

One Seattle source followed patients from active infection through their disease course. Original methodology: From reference gene primer amplification, estimates of nucleated cell counts were derived. Here immunoSEQ multiplex PCR was the method, and the copy in TCRdb shows in-frame clones only, minus some. V and J calls and clone size are given by that table; D and trimming were obtained from the DNA. The profile shows 250,000 to 300,000 clones, 86% of them singletons. Looked up from germline, CDR1 is SGHTA and CDR2 is FQGNSA. The length of the CDR3 is 16 residues. The germline V and J ends were trimmed by 4 bases and 4 bases, with 20 bases remaining between them.

This receptor was taken from a woman in her twenties or thirties with COVID-19, enrolled during active disease. V is TRBV7-2 and J is TRBJ2-7; possibly TRBD2 for D (5 bases). Specimen: peripheral blood. CDR3 loop: CASSSLDDGIEYEQYF. CDR3 nucleotides: TGTGCCAGCAGCTCCTTGGACGACGGGATAGAGTACGAGCAGTACTTC.